A single sample gave rise to the 21 T cell receptor beta chains below, sequenced in a study of tumor and adjacent non-tumor tissue in lung cancer. A modified ARM-PCR protocol with three rounds of nested PCR amplified TCRbeta. TCRdb independently ran MiXCR on the multiplex PCR reads; one entry per CDR3 protein. The sample has some 84,000 distinct CDR3 sequences, 61% seen once; the top ten hold 15%. The template was RNA from unsorted bulk tissue. The sample consisted of lung tumor tissue. These receptors were obtained from a man between 65 and 80 years old with non-small cell lung cancer.

With regard to this clonotype: As the CDR3 is not closed by the conserved phenylalanine or tryptophan, this likely results from a read error. The limits of the CDR3 on the DNA are not certain, so only TCRdb's listed CDR3 is given. This chain links TRBV20-1 with TRBJ2-7; the listed D gene, TRBD1, was not tested against the DNA. In germline, CDR1 is DFQATT, CDR2 SNEGSKA (reference sequence). Ends included, the CDR3 has 13 residues. This CDR3 reads CSLSGTGPYEHYL.

About this clonotype itself: This sequence may be a read error, since a much larger clone differs from it by one base. This chain connects TRBV28 to TRBJ2-7, with 9 bases identical to TRBD1. The V gene's germline CDR1 is MDHEN and CDR2 SYDVKM. This CDR3 has 13 amino acids. The CDR3 loop reads CAGRLSGQGLQYF. The CDR3 nucleotides are TGTGCCGGCAGATTATCCGGACAGGGGTTGCAGTACTTC.

Concerning this clonotype: Sequence at one end of the junction differs from germline and may be a read error. The chain combines TRBV5-6 with TRBJ1-5; weak D call: TRBD1 (6 bases). Germline V lookup: CDR1 SGHDT, CDR2 YYEEEE. CDR3 length equals 15 residues. The CDR3 bases are TGTGCCAGCAGCTTTGGGGGGGGCTTCAATGAGCCCCAGCATTTT. Amino acid sequence: CASSFGGGFNEPQHF.

To note about this clonotype: Being one base from a much bigger clone, this may be a read error. The chain recombines TRBV6-1 with TRBJ2-7, with 7 bases matching TRBD1. Germline V gene lookup returns CDR1 MNHNS and CDR2 SASEGT. The CDR3 spans 13 residues. CDR3: CASSRTGFYEEYF. The CDR3 nucleotides read TGTGCCAGCAGTAGGACAGGATTTTACGAGGAGTACTTC.

In this sample, this clonotype turned up a few times. Being one base from a much bigger clone, this may be a read error. This sequence joins TRBV28 and TRBJ1-2; D perhaps matches TRBD1 (6 bases). This CDR3 spans 15 amino acids. Germline CDR1 and CDR2: MDHEN and SYDVKM. As DNA, the CDR3 is TGTGTCAGCAGCACCCTACCACAGGGAAACTATGGCTACACCTTC. This gives the protein CVSSTLPQGNYGYTF.

With respect to this clonotype: A much larger clone differs from this one at a single base, so this may be a read error. The chain has TRBV5-6 and TRBJ1-2; 7 bases match TRBD1. This CDR3 contains 16 residues. Per the germline V gene, CDR1 is SGHDT and CDR2 is YYEEEE. The CDR3 DNA sequence: TGTGCCAGCAGCCGTACAGGGGAAATGCGCGACTATGACTACACCTTC. Translated, it gives CASSRTGEMRDYDYTF. Using reference TRBV5-6 and TRBJ1-2 for the parts outside the CDR3, the full variable domain is DAGVTQSPTHLIKTRGQQVTLRCSPKSGHDTVSWYQQALGQGPQFIFQYYEEEERQRGNFPDRFSGHQFPNYSSELNVNALLLGDSALYLCASSRTGEMRDYDYTFGSGTRLTVV.

On this clonotype: Sequence at one end of the junction differs from germline and may be a read error. The chain uses TRBV4-1 and TRBJ1-5; D is ambiguous. Germline CDR1 is MGHRA and CDR2 is YSYEKL. CDR3 length: 14 residues. The chain's CDR3 is CASSEPAVNQPHHF. In nucleotides, the CDR3 is TGCGCCAGCAGCGAACCGGCCGTGAATCAGCCCCATCATTTT.

This clonotype occurred once. This may arise from a read error, as a much more abundant clone is one base away. This chain uses TRBV24-1 with TRBJ2-2, with a possible D match to TRBD1 (6 bases). Germline V gene lookup returns CDR1 KGHDR and CDR2 SFDVKD. CDR3 length equals 16 residues. The CDR3 loop reads CVTSARGRGNTGELFF. In DNA, the CDR3 is TGTGTCACCAGTGCCAGGGGCAGGGGAAACACCGGGGAGCTGTTTTTT.

J is TRBJ2-2 and V is TRBV6-1; D possibly corresponds to TRBD2 (5 bases). This CDR3 comprises 15 residues. Germline CDR1 is MNHNS and CDR2 is SASEGT. V dropped 10 bases and J dropped 6 bases, with 21 bases sitting between them. CDR3 DNA sequence: TGTGCCAACAAACGGGGATACCAGACGTCCGGGGAGCTGTTTTTT. This translates into CANKRGYQTSGELFF.

A remark on this clonotype: Compared with germline, one end of the junction differs, possibly owing to a read error. The chain has TRBV11-1 and TRBJ2-1; D gene uncertain. In germline, CDR1 is SGHAT, CDR2 FQDESV (reference sequence). This CDR3 comprises 11 residues. The CDR3 reads CVSSSHNEQSF. The CDR3 nucleotides read TGTGTCAGCAGCTCCCACAATGAGCAGTCCTTC.

The chain recombines TRBV11-2 with TRBJ2-7; D gene uncertain. The CDR3 is made up of 14 amino acids. V lost 5 bases, J lost 1 base, and 12 bases lay in between. Germline lookup yields CDR1 SGHAT and CDR2 FQNNGV. This CDR3 is CASSLGSLSYEQYF. Written as DNA, the CDR3 is TGTGCCAGCAGCCTAGGTTCATTATCCTACGAGCAGTACTTC.

Of note for this clonotype: One junction end disagrees with the germline gene, perhaps due to a read error. The chain is built from TRBV5-6 and TRBJ2-2; a weak D match, TRBD2 (5 bases). Germline V gives CDR1 SGHDT, CDR2 YYEEEE. CDR3 length equals 12 residues. CDR3 residues: CASSLFTGVLLF. CDR3 DNA sequence: TGTGCCAGCAGCTTGTTCACCGGGGTGCTGCTTTTT.

This clonotype has a count of ten or more. The chain links TRBV6-1 to TRBJ2-7; D is unclear. Germline V gene sequence: CDR1 MNHNS, CDR2 SASEGT. The CDR3 length is 12 residues. V lost 3 bases and J 2 bases, leaving 5 bases between the germline ends. The CDR3 here is CASSDTPYEQYF. The CDR3 region has the DNA TGTGCCAGCAGTGATACACCCTACGAGCAGTACTTC.

Details on this clonotype: At one boundary the junction diverges from the germline segment, which might be a read error. The chain has TRBV29-1 and TRBJ2-1, with TRBD2 matching over 11 bases. The CDR3 has 16 residues. Germline CDR1 is SQVTM and CDR2 is ANQGSEA. The CDR3 loop is CSAFAPSGRLYNGQFF. CDR3 in DNA: TGCAGCGCTTTTGCCCCTAGCGGGAGGCTTTACAATGGGCAGTTCTTC.

Points on this clonotype: This could be a read error, since a much larger clone is one nucleotide away. The rearrangement uses TRBV6-5 and TRBJ2-4; D unclear. Between the trimmed V and J ends, which lost 0 bases and 0 bases, there was a span of 12 bases. CDR1 MNHEY and CDR2 SVGAGI come from the germline V gene. This CDR3 contains 17 residues. CDR3 residues: CASSYSMVRLAKNIQYF. DNA of the CDR3: TGTGCCAGCAGTTACTCAATGGTCAGGCTAGCCAAAAACATTCAGTACTTC.

As regards this clonotype: It is likely a read error, because the conserved phenylalanine at the end of the CDR3 is missing. The V and J genes are TRBV20-1 and TRBJ2-3; no reliable D call. V lost 6 bases to trimming and J lost 2 bases, with 9 bases between them. The germline CDR1 and CDR2 sequences are DFQATT and SNEGSKA (reference sequence). The CDR3 covers 12 residues. The CDR3 loop reads CSARAPTDTQYS. As DNA, the CDR3 is TGCAGTGCCCGCGCACCCACAGATACGCAGTATTCT.

This clonotype showed up just a few times. With a much larger clone just one base away, this may be a read error. The chain links TRBV6-5 to TRBJ2-6, with a tentative D call TRBD1 (5 bases). Germline CDR1 reads MNHEY; CDR2 reads SVGAGI. This CDR3 contains 14 residues. The CDR3 here is CASTRSSGANILTF. In DNA form, the CDR3 reads TGTGCCAGCACAAGGAGCTCTGGGGCCAACATCCTGACTTTC.

As to this clonotype: The final CDR3 position lacks the conserved phenylalanine or tryptophan, pointing to a likely read error. The chain links TRBV11-2 to TRBJ2-5; 8 positions match TRBD1. Germline V gene data show CDR1 as SGHAT and CDR2 as FQNNGV. This CDR3 contains 15 residues. Here the CDR3 reads CASGLNRGSLETQYL. CDR3 DNA sequence: TGTGCCAGCGGCTTAAACAGGGGGTCATTAGAGACCCAGTACTTA.

This clonotype showed up many times. The rearrangement joins TRBV12-3 or TRBV12-4 to TRBJ1-2, with D hard to call. This CDR3 has 15 residues. Deletions cut 3 bases from V and 1 base from J, with 12 bases between. CDR3 sequence reads: CASSLPTIFNYGYTF. The CDR3 coding sequence is TGTGCCAGCAGTTTGCCCACCATCTTTAACTATGGCTACACCTTC.

About this clonotype: The conserved phenylalanine or tryptophan is not found at the CDR3 terminus, so this likely reflects a read error. This sequence joins TRBV11-3 and TRBJ2-2, with TRBD2 as a possible D gene (5 bases). Germline V lookup: CDR1 SGHNT, CDR2 YENEEA. The CDR3 consists of 13 residues. In DNA, the CDR3 is TGTGCCAACAGTCCCTTGAACACCGGGAAGCTGTTTTCT. Protein product: CANSPLNTGKLFS.

Comment on this clonotype: This may come from a read error, since a much larger clone is one base off. The chain combines TRBV4-1 with TRBJ2-5; D may be TRBD1 or TRBD2 (6 bases each). From germline, CDR1 is MGHRA and CDR2 YSYEKL. This CDR3 spans 15 amino acids. V lost 3 bases to trimming and J lost 5 bases, with 16 bases between them. The CDR3 here is CASSHDWGAGETQYF. The CDR3 DNA sequence: TGCGCCAGCAGCCATGATTGGGGGGCCGGGGAGACCCAGTACTTC.